The text below deals with one T cell receptor beta chain. This sample stems from a study of memory CD8 T cells in hepatitis C reinfection. The wider study: Reinfection meant HCV RNA positivity after two negatives ≥60 days apart. Late or post reinfection samples were taken 12 to 24 weeks after detection.

Time point indicated: late/post reinfection, 12 to 24 weeks after detection. No in vitro expansion preceded TCR sequencing of the sorted cells. At all three reinfection time points, viable CD3+ CD8+ CD45RO- cells from a couple of donors served as controls. Sequencing used immunoSEQ multiplex PCR; TCRdb keeps in-frame clones, though not all of them. The sample has 46,000 or so clones; roughly nine tenths are singletons. Sequencing was carried out using naive CD8+ T cells sorted from blood. This TCR was recovered from a man younger than 30 with hepatitis C virus infection.

The CDR3 DNA follows: TGTGCCAGTAGTATTGCTAGCGGGGCGAACACCGGGGAGCTGTTTTTT. Protein sequence: CASSIASGANTGELFF. The chain recombines TRBV19 with TRBJ2-2, with TRBD2 matching 9 bases. The germline gives CDR1 LNHDA, CDR2 SQIVND (reference sequence). The V segment lost 3 bases and the J segment 0 bases; nucleotides outside the gene matches: 2. The CDR3 runs to 16 residues.